This T cell receptor beta chain was obtained from a study of identical twins. Note on this clonotype: Its antigen is still unknown.

TCRdb recomputed calls from the 5' RACE reads with MiXCR, one row per CDR3 protein. Here the sample spans about 530,000 distinct CDR3 sequences, approximately 14% being singletons. Broader study findings: A partial confounding effect on zero-insertion analyses could come from invariant MAIT and iNKT cells. Sharing of beta out-of-frame sequences by twins showed a weaker excess.

The sample was also linked to a second study, of yellow fever vaccine responses in identical twins.

Input material: CD4+ T cells sorted from blood. The origin of this receptor is a woman aged 18-29 years in good health.

The CDR3 loop reads CASSAREPLTDTQYF. The CDR3 region has the DNA TGTGCCAGCAGTGCGCGGGAGCCGCTGACAGATACGCAGTATTTT. This rearrangement joins TRBV25-1 to TRBJ2-3, with 7 bases matching TRBD2. Looked up from germline, CDR1 is MGHDK and CDR2 is SYGVNS. J gave up 3 bases and V 4 bases, and 7 bases lay outside the gene matches. The CDR3 spans 15 residues.